This TCR beta chain was captured by sequencing in a study of T cell responses to AZD1222 COVID-19 vaccine. General study findings and limits: Just a handful of AZD1222 recipients tested seropositive at baseline. In a largely white British group with more females than males, clonal diversity was possibly underestimated. Only after the peak T cell response were repertoires sampled.

Profiled with immunoSEQ multiplex PCR; TCRdb holds only in-frame clones, not every one. The table lists about 66,000 clones, less than 85% of them singletons. The V gene's germline CDR1 is SGHRS and CDR2 YFSETQ. This CDR3 has 16 amino acids. Unmatched junction bases numbered 11, after V lost 4 bases and J lost 2 bases. Regarding this clone: Its antigen remains unidentified.

The specimen was peripheral blood, collected on day 0 of MenACWY control vaccination. This clonotype originated in an adult in good health. This chain uses TRBV5-1 with TRBJ1-1; TRBD1 matches 7 bases. The CDR3 region is CASSVGKDRVNTEAFF. CDR3 in DNA: TGCGCCAGCAGCGTCGGAAAAGACAGGGTTAACACTGAAGCTTTCTTT. The complete variable domain, with remaining parts taken from reference TRBV5-1 and TRBJ1-1, reads KAGVTQTPRYLIKTRGQQVTLSCSPISGHRSVSWYQQTPGQGLQFLFEYFSETQRNKGNFPGRFSGRQFSNSRSEMNVSTLELGDSALYLCASSVGKDRVNTEAFFGQGTRLTVV.